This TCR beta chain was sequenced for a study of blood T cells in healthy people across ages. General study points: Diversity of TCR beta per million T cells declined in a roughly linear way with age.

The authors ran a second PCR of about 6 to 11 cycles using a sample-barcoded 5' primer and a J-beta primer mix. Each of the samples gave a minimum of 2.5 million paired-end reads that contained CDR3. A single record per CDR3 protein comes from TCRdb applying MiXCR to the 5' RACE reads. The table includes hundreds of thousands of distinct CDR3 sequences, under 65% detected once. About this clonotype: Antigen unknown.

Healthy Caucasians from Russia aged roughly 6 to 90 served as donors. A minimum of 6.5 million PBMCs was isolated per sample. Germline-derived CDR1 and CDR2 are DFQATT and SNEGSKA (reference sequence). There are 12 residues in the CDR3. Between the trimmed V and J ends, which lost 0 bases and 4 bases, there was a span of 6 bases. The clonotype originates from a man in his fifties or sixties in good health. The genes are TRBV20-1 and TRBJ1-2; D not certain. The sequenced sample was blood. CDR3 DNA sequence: TGCAGTGCTAGAGACGGAAGCTATGGCTACACCTTC. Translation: CSARDGSYGYTF.